This T cell receptor beta chain originates from a study of blood T cell repertoires in COVID-19. Study-level information: Some COVID-19 samples were acute and others convalescent; all came from the United States, Italy and Spain.

This clone appeared once. V was clipped by 6 bases and J by 8 bases; unmatched bases: 9. CDR1 MNHNY and CDR2 SVGAGI come from the germline V gene (reference sequence). The CDR3 spans 14 residues. In assigning cohorts, the study relied on participant-reported clinical history. Either two negative PCRs, clearance, or symptom resolution qualified Cohort 3 donors as recovered. Measured with immunoSEQ multiplex PCR; TCRdb has only the in-frame clones, and not every one. The sample yields approximately 350,000 clones, over 80% seen once. The sequencing sample was made of PBMCs or T cells enriched from blood (not recorded which). The sequence came from a woman in her fifties or sixties who had recovered from COVID-19. The chain combines TRBV6-6 with TRBJ1-2; 10 bases align to TRBD1. The CDR3 loop is CASRRDRGWVGYTF. The CDR3 DNA reads as TGTGCCAGCAGACGGGACAGGGGTTGGGTCGGCTACACCTTC.